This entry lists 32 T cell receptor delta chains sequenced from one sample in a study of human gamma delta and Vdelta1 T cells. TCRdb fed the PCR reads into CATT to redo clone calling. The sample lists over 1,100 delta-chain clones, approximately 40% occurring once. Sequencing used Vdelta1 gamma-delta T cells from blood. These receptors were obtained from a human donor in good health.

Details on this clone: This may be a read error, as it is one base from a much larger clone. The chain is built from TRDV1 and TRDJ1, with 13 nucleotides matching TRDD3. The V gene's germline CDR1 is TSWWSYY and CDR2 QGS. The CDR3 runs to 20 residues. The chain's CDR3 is CALGGGIRETGGYGTDKLIF. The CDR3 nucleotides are TGTGCCCTTGGGGGGGGCATACGAGAGACTGGGGGATACGGCACCGATAAACTCATCTTT.

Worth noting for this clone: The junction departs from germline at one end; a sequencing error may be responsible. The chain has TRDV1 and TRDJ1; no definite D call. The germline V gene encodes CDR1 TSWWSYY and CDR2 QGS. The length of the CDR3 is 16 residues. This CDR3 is CALGERVYVVTDQLIF. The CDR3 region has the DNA TGTGCTCTTGGGGAAAGGGTCTACGTAGTTACCGATCAACTCATCTTT.

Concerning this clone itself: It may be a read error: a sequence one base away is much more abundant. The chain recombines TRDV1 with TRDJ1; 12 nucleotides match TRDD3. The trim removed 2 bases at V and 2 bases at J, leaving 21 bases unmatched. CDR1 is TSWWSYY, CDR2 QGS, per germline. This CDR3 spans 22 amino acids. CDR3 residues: CALGERAHSRTGGYQLTDKLIF. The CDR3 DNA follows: TGTGCTCTTGGGGAAAGAGCCCATTCTCGGACTGGGGGATACCAACTGACCGATAAACTCATCTTT.

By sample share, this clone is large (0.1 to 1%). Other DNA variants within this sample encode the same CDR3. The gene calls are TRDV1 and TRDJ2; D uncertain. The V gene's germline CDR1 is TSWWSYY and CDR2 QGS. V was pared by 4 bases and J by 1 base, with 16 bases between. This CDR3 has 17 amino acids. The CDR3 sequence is CALGAPSAPHLTAQLFF. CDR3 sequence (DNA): TGTGCTCTTGGGGCACCATCTGCACCCCATTTGACAGCACAACTCTTCTTT.

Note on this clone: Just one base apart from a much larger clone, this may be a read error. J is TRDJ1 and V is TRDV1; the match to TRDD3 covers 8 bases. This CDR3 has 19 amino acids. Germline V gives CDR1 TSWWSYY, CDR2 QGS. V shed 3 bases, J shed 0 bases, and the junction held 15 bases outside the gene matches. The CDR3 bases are TGTGCTCTTGGGGATCAGAATATAAACTGGGGGGCGTACACCGATAAACTCATCTTT. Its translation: CALGDQNINWGAYTDKLIF.

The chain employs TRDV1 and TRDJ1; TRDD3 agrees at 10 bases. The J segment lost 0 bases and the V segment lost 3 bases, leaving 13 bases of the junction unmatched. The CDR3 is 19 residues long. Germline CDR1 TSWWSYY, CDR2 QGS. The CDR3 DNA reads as TGTGCTCTTGGGGAGCCCCTGGGGCTGGGGGATAGGTACACCGATAAACTCATCTTT. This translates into CALGEPLGLGDRYTDKLIF.

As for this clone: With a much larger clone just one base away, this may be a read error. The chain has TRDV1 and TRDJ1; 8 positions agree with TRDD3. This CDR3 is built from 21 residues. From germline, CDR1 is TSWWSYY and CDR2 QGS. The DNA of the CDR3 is TGTGCTCTTGGGGAACTATCCTGTACTGGGGGCTTCGAATACTACACCGATAAACGCATCTTT. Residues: CALGELSCTGGFEYYTDKRIF.

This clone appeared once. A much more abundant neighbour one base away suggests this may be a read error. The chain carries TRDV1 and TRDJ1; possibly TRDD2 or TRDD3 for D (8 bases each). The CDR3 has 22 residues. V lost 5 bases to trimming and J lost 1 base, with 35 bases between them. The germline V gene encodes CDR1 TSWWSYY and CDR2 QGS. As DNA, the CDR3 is TGTGCTCTTGGGTTACTTCCTACTACGGGCGCGGACTGGGGGTCTTTCACCGATAAACTCATCTTT. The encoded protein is CALGLLPTTGADWGSFTDKLIF.

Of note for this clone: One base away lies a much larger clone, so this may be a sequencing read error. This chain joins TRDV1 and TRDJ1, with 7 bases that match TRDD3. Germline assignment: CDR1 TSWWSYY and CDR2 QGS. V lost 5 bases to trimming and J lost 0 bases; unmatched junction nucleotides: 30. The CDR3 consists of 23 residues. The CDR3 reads CALGYKSRVPTRWGSLDTDKLIF. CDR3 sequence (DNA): TGTGCTCTTGGGTATAAATCCCGCGTACCAACTAGGTGGGGGAGTCTGGACACCGATAAACTCATCTTT.

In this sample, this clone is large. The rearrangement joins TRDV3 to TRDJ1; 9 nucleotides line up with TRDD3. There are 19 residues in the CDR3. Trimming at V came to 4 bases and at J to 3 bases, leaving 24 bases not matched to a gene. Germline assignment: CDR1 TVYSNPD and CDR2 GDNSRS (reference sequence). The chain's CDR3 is CASLSSYKIYWGKADKLIF. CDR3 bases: TGTGCCTCCCTCTCCTCCTATAAGATCTACTGGGGGAAAGCCGATAAACTCATCTTT.

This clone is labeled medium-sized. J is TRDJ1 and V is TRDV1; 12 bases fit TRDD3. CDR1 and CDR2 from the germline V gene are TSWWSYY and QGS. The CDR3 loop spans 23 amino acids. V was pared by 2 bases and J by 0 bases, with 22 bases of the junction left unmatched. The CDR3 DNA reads TGTGCTCTTGGGGAAGGTTCTCCACCTCGTACTGGGGGATACAGGGTGTACACCGATAAACTCATCTTT. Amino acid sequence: CALGEGSPPRTGGYRVYTDKLIF.

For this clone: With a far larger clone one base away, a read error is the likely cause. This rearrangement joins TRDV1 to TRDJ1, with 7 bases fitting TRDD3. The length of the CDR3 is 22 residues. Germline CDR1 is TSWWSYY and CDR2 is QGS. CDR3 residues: CALGNHPGLRIILGSRTVKLIF. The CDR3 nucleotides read TGTGCTCTTGGGAACCACCCAGGCCTTAGAATAATACTGGGGTCTCGAACCGTTAAACTCATCTTT.

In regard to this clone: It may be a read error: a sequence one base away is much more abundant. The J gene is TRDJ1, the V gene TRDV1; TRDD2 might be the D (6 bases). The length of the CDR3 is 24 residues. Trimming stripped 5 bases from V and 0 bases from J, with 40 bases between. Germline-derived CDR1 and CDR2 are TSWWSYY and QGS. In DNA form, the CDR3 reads TGTGCTCTTGGGAAATTTGGAGTTCCTAATACACTACCGCGTGGGGTACCTCACACCGATAAACTCATCTTT. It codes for CALGKFGVPNTLPRGVPHTDKLIF.

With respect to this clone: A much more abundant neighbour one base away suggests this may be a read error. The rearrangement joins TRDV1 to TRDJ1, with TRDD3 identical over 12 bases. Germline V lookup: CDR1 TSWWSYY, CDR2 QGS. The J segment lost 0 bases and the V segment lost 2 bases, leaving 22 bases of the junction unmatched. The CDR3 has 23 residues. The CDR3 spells CALGETLPTSWGIRLMYTDKLIF. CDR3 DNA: TGTGCTCTTGGGGAAACACTTCCTACATCCTGGGGGATACGTTTGATGTACACCGATAAACTCATCTTT.

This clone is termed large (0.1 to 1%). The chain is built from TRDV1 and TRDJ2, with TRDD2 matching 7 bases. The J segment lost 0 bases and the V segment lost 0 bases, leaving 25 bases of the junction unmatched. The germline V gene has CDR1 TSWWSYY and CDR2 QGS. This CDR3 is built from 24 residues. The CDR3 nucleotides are TGTGCTCTTGGGGAACTAGCCCTCCTTCCTCGGGCGAGGGATTTTCCGCCTTTGACAGCACAACTCTTCTTT. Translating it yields CALGELALLPRARDFPPLTAQLFF.

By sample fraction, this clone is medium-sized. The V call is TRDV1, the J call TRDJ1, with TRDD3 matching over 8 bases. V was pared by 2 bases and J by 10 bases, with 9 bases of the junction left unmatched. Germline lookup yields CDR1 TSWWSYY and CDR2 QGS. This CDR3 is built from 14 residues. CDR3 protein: CALGETSGIPGLIF. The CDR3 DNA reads TGTGCTCTTGGGGAAACCTCGGGGATACCGGGACTCATCTTT.

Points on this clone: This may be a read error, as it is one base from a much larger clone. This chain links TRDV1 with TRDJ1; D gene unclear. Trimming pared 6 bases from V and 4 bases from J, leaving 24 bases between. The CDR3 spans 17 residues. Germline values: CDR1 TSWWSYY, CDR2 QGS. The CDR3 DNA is TGTGCTCTTGGTAGGGCCCACCACTCAACAGTGAGCGATAAACTCATCTTT. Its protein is CALGRAHHSTVSDKLIF.

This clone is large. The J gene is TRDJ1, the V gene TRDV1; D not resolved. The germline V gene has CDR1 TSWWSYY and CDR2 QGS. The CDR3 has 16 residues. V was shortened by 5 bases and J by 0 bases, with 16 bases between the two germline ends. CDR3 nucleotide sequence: TGTGCTCTTGGGAGTTCCCCGATCCTCTACACCGATAAACTCATCTTT. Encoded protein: CALGSSPILYTDKLIF.

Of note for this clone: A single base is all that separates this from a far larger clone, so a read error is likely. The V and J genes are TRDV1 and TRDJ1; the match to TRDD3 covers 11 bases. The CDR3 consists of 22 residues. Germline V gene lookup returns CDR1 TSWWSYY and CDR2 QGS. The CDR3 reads CALGELGYPGSGGGYATDRLIF. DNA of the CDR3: TGTGCTCTTGGGGAACTAGGCTACCCTGGGTCTGGTGGGGGATACGCCACCGATAGACTCATCTTT.

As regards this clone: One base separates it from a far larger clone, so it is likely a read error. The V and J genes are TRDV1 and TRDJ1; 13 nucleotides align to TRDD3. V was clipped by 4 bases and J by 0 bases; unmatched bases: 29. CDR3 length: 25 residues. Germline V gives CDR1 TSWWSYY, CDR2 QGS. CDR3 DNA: TGTGCTCTTGGGGGACGGTTTGTGAGGGCGCCCAATCTACTGGGGGATACGGGTGACACCGATAAACTCATCTTT. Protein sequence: CALGGRFVRAPNLLGDTGDTDKLIF.

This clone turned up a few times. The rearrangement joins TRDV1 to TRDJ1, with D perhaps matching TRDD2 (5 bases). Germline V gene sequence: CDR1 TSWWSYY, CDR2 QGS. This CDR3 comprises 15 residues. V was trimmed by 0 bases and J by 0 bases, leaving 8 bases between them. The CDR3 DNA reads TGTGCTCTTGGGGAACTTCTTCCGTACACCGATAAACTCATCTTT. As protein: CALGELLPYTDKLIF.

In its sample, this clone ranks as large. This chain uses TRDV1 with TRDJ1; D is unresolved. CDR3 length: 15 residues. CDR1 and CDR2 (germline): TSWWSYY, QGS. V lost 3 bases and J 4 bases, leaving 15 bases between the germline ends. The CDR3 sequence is CALGDGWVTDDKLIF. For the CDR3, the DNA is TGTGCTCTTGGGGATGGATGGGTTACGGACGATAAACTCATCTTT.

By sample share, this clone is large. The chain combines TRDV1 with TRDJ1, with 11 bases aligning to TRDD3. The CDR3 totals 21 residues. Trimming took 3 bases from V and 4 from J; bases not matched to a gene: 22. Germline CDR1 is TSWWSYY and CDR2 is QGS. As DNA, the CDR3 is TGTGCTCTTGGGGAGGGCCTTCCTACAGATAATGGGGGATACGATAACGATAAACTCATCTTT. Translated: CALGEGLPTDNGGYDNDKLIF.

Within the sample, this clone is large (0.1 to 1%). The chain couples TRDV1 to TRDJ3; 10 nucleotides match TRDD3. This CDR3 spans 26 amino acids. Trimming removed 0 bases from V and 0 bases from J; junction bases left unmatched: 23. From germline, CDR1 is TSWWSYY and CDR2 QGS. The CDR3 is CALGELHLPLTGGFGRSSWDTRQMFF. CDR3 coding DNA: TGTGCTCTTGGGGAACTTCACCTTCCCCTTACTGGGGGATTCGGGAGGAGCTCCTGGGACACCCGACAGATGTTTTTC.

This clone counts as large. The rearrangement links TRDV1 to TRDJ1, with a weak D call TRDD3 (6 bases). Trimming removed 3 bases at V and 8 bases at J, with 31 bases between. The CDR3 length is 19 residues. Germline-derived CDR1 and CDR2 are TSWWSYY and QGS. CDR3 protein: CALGEFYGLPQRSGVKLIF. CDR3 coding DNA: TGTGCTCTTGGGGAGTTCTATGGCCTGCCACAGAGGTCTGGGGTAAAACTCATCTTT.

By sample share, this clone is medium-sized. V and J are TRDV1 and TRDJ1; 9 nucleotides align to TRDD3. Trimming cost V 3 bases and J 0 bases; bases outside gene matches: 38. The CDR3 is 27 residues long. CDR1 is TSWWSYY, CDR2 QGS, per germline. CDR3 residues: CALGDEPILPRTGGGHGTGEYTDKLIF. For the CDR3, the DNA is TGTGCTCTTGGGGACGAACCAATTCTTCCTCGAACTGGGGGAGGACACGGGACCGGGGAGTACACCGATAAACTCATCTTT.

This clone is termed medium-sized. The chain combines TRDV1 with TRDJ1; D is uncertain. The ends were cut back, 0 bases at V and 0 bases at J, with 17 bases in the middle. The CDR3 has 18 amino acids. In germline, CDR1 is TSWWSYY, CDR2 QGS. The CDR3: CALGELTFLRKYTDKLIF. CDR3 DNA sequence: TGTGCTCTTGGGGAACTTACCTTTCTACGCAAGTACACCGATAAACTCATCTTT.

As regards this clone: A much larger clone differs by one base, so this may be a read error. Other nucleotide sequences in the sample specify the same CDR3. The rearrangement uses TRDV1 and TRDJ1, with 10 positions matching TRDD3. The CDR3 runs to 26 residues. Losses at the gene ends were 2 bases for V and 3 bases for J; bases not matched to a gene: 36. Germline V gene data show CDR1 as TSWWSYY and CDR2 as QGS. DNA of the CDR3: TGTGCTCTTGGGGAAAAAAGTTTGCCGAAACAATGGTCCTACGCCATTGGGGGATACAAGTCCGATAAACTCATCTTT. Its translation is CALGEKSLPKQWSYAIGGYKSDKLIF.

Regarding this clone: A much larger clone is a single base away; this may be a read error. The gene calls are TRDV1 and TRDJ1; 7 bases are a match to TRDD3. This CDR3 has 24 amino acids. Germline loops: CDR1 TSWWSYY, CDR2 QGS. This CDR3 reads CALGELGRQLVGYRSLRHTDKIIF. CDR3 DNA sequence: TGTGCTCTTGGGGAACTAGGTCGTCAGCTTGTGGGATACCGAAGTTTGAGACACACCGATAAAATCATCTTT.

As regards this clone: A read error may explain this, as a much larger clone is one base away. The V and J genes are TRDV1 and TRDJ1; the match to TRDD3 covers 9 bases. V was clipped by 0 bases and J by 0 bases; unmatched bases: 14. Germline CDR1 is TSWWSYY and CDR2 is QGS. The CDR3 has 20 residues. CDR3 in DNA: TGTGCTCTTGGGGAACTTGTGACTACTGGGGGAAACCAGTACACCGATAAACTCATCTTT. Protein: CALGELVTTGGNQYTDKLIF.

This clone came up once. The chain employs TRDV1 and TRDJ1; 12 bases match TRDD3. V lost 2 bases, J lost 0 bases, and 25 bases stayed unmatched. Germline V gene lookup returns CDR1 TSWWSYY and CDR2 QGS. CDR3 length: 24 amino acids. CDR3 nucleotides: TGTGCTCTTGGGGAATCAATGGACGTCCAACTGGGGGATACCAGGGCCGGGTACACCGATAAACTCATCTTT. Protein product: CALGESMDVQLGDTRAGYTDKLIF.

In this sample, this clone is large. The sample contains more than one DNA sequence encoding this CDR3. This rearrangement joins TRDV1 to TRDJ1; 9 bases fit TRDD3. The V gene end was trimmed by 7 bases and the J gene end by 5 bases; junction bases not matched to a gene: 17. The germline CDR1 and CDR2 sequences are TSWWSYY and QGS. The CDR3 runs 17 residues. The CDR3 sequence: CALVANLLGEASDKLIF. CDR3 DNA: TGTGCTCTTGTGGCTAATTTACTGGGGGAGGCATCTGATAAACTCATCTTT.